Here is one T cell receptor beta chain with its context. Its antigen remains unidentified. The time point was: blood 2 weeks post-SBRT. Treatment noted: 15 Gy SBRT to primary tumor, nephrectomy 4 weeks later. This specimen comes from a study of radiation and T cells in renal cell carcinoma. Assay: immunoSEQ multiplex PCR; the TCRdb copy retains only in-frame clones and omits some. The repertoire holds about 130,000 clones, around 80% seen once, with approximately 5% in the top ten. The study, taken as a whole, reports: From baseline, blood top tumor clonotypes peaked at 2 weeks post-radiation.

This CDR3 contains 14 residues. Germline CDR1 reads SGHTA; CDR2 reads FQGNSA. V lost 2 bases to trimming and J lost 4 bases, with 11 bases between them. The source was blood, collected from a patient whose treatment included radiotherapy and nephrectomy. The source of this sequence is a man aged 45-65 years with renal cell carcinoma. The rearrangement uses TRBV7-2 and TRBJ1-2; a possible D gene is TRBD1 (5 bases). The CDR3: CASSLTEGPYGYTF. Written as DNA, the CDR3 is TGTGCCAGCAGCTTAACCGAGGGGCCCTATGGCTACACCTTC.